These 9 T cell receptor beta chains were sequenced from one sample in a study of T cells in Graves' hyperthyroidism and ophthalmopathy. TCR beta CDR3 region amplification was performed from RNA transcripts. Initially, a first-round RT-PCR of the TCR CDR3 employed the HTBI primer set. TCRdb used MiXCR to reprocess the multiplex PCR reads, holding one entry per CDR3 protein. The sample includes under 600,000 distinct CDR3 sequences, about a sixth of them seen just once. The source material was blood. These receptors were taken from a woman in her thirties or forties with Graves' ophthalmopathy.

Only a few counts were recorded for this clonotype. The chain recombines TRBV15 with TRBJ2-7; TRBD1 aligns across 7 bases. CDR3 length: 18 amino acids. Germline assignment: CDR1 LNHNV and CDR2 YYDKDF (reference sequence). With V trimmed by 3 bases and J by 1 base, 15 bases remained unmatched. CDR3 DNA sequence: TGTGCCACCAGCAGTCAACTCGGGTCAGGGGGTTATTCCTACGAGCAGTACTTC. Protein: CATSSQLGSGGYSYEQYF.

The V and J genes are TRBV20-1 and TRBJ2-1, with 10 bases identical to TRBD2. Looked up from germline, CDR1 is DFQATT and CDR2 is SNEGSKA (reference sequence). There are 13 residues in the CDR3. After removal of 6 bases from V and 8 bases from J, the junction contained 7 bases not matched to a gene. The CDR3 sequence is CSAPTAGGDEQFF. CDR3 DNA: TGCAGTGCCCCCACAGCGGGAGGGGATGAGCAGTTCTTC.

J is TRBJ2-3 and V is TRBV2; 10 bases are a match to TRBD2. V lost 3 bases and J lost 5; bases outside the gene matches: 5. The CDR3 contains 15 residues. Germline assignment: CDR1 SNHLY and CDR2 FYNNEI. Written as DNA, the CDR3 is TGTGCCAGCAGTGATTTAGCGGGAGGTCAAGATACGCAGTATTTT. It encodes CASSDLAGGQDTQYF.

This clonotype has just one count. The chain has TRBV28 and TRBJ1-6; 8 nucleotides align to TRBD1. Germline V gives CDR1 MDHEN, CDR2 SYDVKM. The junction had 7 bases not matched to a gene; V was cut back by 6 bases and J by 0 bases. The CDR3 contains 17 residues. CDR3 in DNA: TGTGCCAGCAGGTCCCGGGACAGGAGCTCCTATAATTCACCCCTCCACTTT. This translates into CASRSRDRSSYNSPLHF. The full variable domain, rest sourced from reference TRBV28 and TRBJ1-6, is DVKVTQSSRYLVKRTGEKVFLECVQDMDHENMFWYRQDPGLGLRLIYFSYDVKMKEKGDIPEGYSVSREKKERFSLILESASTNQTSMYLCASRSRDRSSYNSPLHFGNGTRLTVT.

This clonotype was counted ten times or more. The chain carries TRBV2 and TRBJ2-5, with 7 nucleotides matching TRBD1. This CDR3 contains 15 residues. Germline V gene sequence: CDR1 SNHLY, CDR2 FYNNEI. V lost 7 bases and J lost 0; bases outside the gene matches: 8. The CDR3 coding sequence is TGTGCCAGCAACATACTCGGGACAGACCAAGAGACCCAGTACTTC. Amino acids: CASNILGTDQETQYF.

V usage is TRBV19 and J usage is TRBJ2-5; no clear D. The V end was cut by 3 bases, the J end by 4 bases, with 12 bases between. The CDR3 contains 14 residues. The germline gives CDR1 LNHDA, CDR2 SQIVND (reference sequence). The CDR3 loop reads CASSIYSRPETQYF. Written as DNA, the CDR3 is TGTGCCAGTAGTATTTATTCCCGTCCAGAGACCCAGTACTTC.

This clonotype was found many times. The chain employs TRBV11-2 and TRBJ2-7, with D possibly being TRBD1 (6 bases). This CDR3 is built from 15 residues. Trimming took 1 base from V and 2 from J, leaving 12 bases between them. From germline, CDR1 is SGHAT and CDR2 FQNNGV. CDR3 residues: CASSLAAGAPYEQYF. CDR3 coding DNA: TGTGCCAGCAGCTTAGCTGCAGGGGCGCCCTACGAGCAGTACTTC.

This clonotype was seen only a few times. The chain links TRBV18 to TRBJ1-3; unclear D gene. Germline CDR1 and CDR2: KGHSH and LQKENI. Trimming stripped 0 bases from V and 0 bases from J, with 15 bases between. The CDR3 contains 18 residues. The DNA of the CDR3 is TGTGCCAGCTCACCACCCCCCCGAGGCAGATACTCTGGAAACACCATATATTTT. Its protein is CASSPPPRGRYSGNTIYF.

The chain links TRBV20-1 to TRBJ2-1; 11 nucleotides agree with TRBD2. J was trimmed by 6 bases and V by 2 bases; bases with no gene match: 9. CDR3 length equals 16 residues. From germline, CDR1 is DFQATT and CDR2 SNEGSKA (reference sequence). CDR3 sequence reads: CSARLHGLAGVNEQFF. The CDR3 DNA is TGCAGTGCTAGACTTCATGGACTAGCGGGCGTCAATGAGCAGTTCTTC.